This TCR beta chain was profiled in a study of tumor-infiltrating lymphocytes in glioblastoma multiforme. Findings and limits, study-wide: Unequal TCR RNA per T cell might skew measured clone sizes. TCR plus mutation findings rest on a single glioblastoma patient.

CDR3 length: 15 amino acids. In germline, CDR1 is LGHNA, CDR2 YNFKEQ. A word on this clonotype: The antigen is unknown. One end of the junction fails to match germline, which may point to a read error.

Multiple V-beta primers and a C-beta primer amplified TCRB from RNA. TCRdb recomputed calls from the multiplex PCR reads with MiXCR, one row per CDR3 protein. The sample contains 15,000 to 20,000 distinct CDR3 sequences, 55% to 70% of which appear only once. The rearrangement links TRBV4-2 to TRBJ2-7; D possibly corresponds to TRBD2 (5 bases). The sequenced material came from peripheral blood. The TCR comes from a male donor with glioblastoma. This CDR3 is CASSREGPSSYEQYF. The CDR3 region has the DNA TGTGCCAGTAGCCGAGAGGGCCCGAGCTCCTACGAGCAGTACTTC.